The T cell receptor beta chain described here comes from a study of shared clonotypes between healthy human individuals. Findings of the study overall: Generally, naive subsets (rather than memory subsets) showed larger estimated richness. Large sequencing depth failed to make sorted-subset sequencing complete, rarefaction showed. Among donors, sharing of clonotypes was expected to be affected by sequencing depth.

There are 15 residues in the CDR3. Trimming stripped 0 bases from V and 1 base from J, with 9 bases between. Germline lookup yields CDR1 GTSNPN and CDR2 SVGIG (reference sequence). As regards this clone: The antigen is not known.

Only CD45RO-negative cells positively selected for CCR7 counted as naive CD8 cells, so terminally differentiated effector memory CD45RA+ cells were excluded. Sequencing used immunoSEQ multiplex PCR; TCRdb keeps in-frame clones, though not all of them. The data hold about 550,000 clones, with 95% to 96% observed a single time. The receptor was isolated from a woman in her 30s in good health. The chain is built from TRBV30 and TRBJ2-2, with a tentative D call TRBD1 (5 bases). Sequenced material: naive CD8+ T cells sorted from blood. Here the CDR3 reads CAWSVRTQNTGELFF. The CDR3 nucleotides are TGTGCCTGGAGTGTCAGGACACAGAACACCGGGGAGCTGTTTTTT.